The 5 T cell receptor beta chains in this list originate from one sample, sequenced in a study of CD8 T cells in ankylosing spondylitis. Via MiXCR, TCRdb re-called the 5' RACE reads, giving one row per CDR3 protein. The sample carries about 30,000 distinct CDR3 sequences, roughly 5.3% recorded once. The sample was blood, either unsorted or a sorted T cell fraction (not recorded which). The receptors here all came from a female donor with ankylosing spondylitis or in good health (not recorded which).

This clonotype is medium-sized in the sample. The chain carries TRBV9 and TRBJ2-5; D is perhaps TRBD1 (5 bases). The V end was cut by 0 bases, the J end by 3 bases, with 12 bases between. Per germline, CDR1 SGDLS and CDR2 YYNGEE. The CDR3 contains 15 residues. CDR3 region: CASSVVDTSKETQYF. The CDR3 DNA reads as TGTGCCAGCAGCGTAGTGGACACGAGCAAAGAGACCCAGTACTTC.

Regarding this clonotype: At one of its ends the junction is not consistent with the germline gene, which may arise from a read error. The chain uses TRBV9 and TRBJ2-5, with D perhaps being TRBD1 or TRBD2 (5 bases each). Germline values: CDR1 SGDLS, CDR2 YYNGEE. This CDR3 spans 13 amino acids. The CDR3 DNA sequence: TGTGCCAGCAGCCCAGGGACCGGTGGGGCCCAGTGCTTC. It yields the protein CASSPGTGGAQCF.

In its sample, this clonotype was seen many times. A read error is possible here, since a much larger clone lies one base away. The V call is TRBV9, the J call TRBJ2-2, with TRBD2 as a possible D gene (5 bases). V was clipped by 0 bases and J by 3 bases, with 6 bases between them. Germline V gene sequence: CDR1 SGDLS, CDR2 YYNGEE. The CDR3 extends over 14 amino acids. The DNA for the CDR3 is TGTGCCAGCAGCGTAGACGGGGACACCGGGGAGCTGTTTTTT. Translating it yields CASSVDGDTGELFF.

This clonotype was observed a handful of times. This chain's CDR3 is CASSSPWTSGGASEQFF. DNA of the CDR3: TGTGCCAGCAGCTCCCCCTGGACTAGCGGGGGGGCGAGTGAGCAGTTCTTC. The genes are TRBV9 and TRBJ2-1, with TRBD2 matching 15 bases. Germline values: CDR1 SGDLS, CDR2 YYNGEE. V shed 4 bases and J 9 bases; nucleotides not matched to a gene: 11. The CDR3 is made up of 17 amino acids.

This clonotype was seen ten or more times. The chain links TRBV9 to TRBJ1-5, with D unclear. Germline assignment: CDR1 SGDLS and CDR2 YYNGEE. The length of the CDR3 is 15 residues. Trimming left V 0 bases short and J 0 bases short, with 7 bases between. CDR3: CASSVGGYSNQPQHF. In DNA, the CDR3 is TGTGCCAGCAGCGTAGGAGGGTATAGCAATCAGCCCCAGCATTTT.